Below, one T cell receptor beta chain is given with its context. This clone has just one count. What this receptor recognizes is not known. Base qualities were left out, and no much larger clone turns up one base away. Receptor libraries were prepared by the immunoSEQ multiplex PCR assay. Drawn from immuneACCESS, this table holds only the in-frame rearrangements with V and J called that TCRdb kept. Clones are partly lost; checked studies trace under half to an unresolved V gene and leave the rest unexplained. In this sample the table shows some 15,000 clones, just under 95% of which occur a single time. Jointly, the top ten make up 13% to 15% of the sample. These data originate in a study of control samples from healthy donors and cancer patients (dated by TCRdb to the early 2020s). The germline V end is reduced by 7 bases and the J end by 5 bases; junction bases left unmatched: 3. The CDR3, from cysteine to phenylalanine, totals 12 residues. Only the CDR3 DNA is retained, 36 bases long and in frame from the first base. In the germline V gene, CDR1 corresponds to SGHAT and CDR2 to FQNNGV.

This sequence originates from a man older than 75 with lung cancer. Specimen: PBMCs. The chain uses TRBV11-2 and TRBJ2-5; TRBD2 fits 8 bases in the junction. CDR3 reads: CASTIAGETQYF. Read as DNA, the sequence is TGTGCCAGCACCATAGCGGGGGAGACCCAGTACTTC.